Listed below are T cell receptor beta chains from one sample, sequenced in a study of CD8 T cells in ankylosing spondylitis. TCRdb re-called the 5' RACE reads with MiXCR, one entry per CDR3 protein. The sample lists hundreds of thousands of distinct CDR3 sequences; approximately 20% were seen once. The source material was blood, either unsorted or a sorted T cell fraction (not recorded which). The source of these receptors is a male donor with ankylosing spondylitis or in good health (not recorded which). Each CDR3 is given with its conserved first and last residue. The order of the fields is CDR3 protein, CDR3 DNA, clone size, D gene, V gene, J gene. A D gene is named only where the DNA matches it firmly. Expanded clones get a size class; other rows say once, few or many, or leave the size out.

CASRLSPLAVTYEQYF	TGTGCCAGCAGACTTTCCCCACTAGCGGTGACATACGAGCAGTACTTC	NA	TRBD2	TRBV6-1	TRBJ2-7
CASSLGGGTTDTQYF	TGTGCCAGCAGCTTAGGCGGCGGGACGACAGATACGCAGTATTTT	many	NA	TRBV11-2	TRBJ2-3
CASSFNGDWQETQYF	TGTGCCAGCAGCTTCAACGGGGACTGGCAGGAGACCCAGTACTTC	NA	NA	TRBV7-9	TRBJ2-5
CASSDSPGGLTYEQYF	TGTGCCAGCAGTGATAGCCCGGGGGGTCTCACCTACGAGCAGTACTTC	NA	TRBD2	TRBV6-1	TRBJ2-7
CASSQDPDRGSYNEQFF	TGTGCCAGCAGCCAAGATCCCGACAGAGGCTCCTACAATGAGCAGTTCTTC	NA	NA	TRBV3-1	TRBJ2-1
CASSPRDSDINEQFF	TGCGCCAGCAGCCCCCGGGACAGTGATATTAATGAGCAGTTCTTC	few	TRBD1	TRBV5-1	TRBJ2-1
CASSRQLSGTEAFF	TGTGCCAGCAGCCGCCAGTTAAGTGGCACTGAAGCTTTCTTT	few	NA	TRBV7-9	TRBJ1-1
CASSWGQELQETQYF	TGTGCCAGCAGCTGGGGACAGGAACTTCAAGAGACCCAGTACTTC	few	TRBD1	TRBV7-9	TRBJ2-5
CASSFRAPNNEQFF	TGTGCCAGTAGTTTCCGGGCACCGAACAATGAGCAGTTCTTC	few	NA	TRBV19	TRBJ2-1
CASSLVPLNGELFF	TGTGCCAGCAGCTTAGTCCCCCTTAACGGGGAGCTGTTTTTT	few	NA	TRBV7-2	TRBJ2-2